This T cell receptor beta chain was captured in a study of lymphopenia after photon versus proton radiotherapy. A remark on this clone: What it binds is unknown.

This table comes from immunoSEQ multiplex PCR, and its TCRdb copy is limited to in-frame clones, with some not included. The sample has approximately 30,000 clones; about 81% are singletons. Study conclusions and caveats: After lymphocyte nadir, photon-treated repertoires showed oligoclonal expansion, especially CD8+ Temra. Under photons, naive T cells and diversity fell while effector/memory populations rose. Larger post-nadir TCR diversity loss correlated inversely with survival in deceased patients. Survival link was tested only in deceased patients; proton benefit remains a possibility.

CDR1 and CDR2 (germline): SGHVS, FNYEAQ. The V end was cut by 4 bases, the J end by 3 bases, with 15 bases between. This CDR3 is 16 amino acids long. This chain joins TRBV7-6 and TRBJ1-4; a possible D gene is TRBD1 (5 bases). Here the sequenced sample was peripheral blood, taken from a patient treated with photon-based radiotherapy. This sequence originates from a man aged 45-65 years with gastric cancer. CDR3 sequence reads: CASSSRVLQANEKLFF. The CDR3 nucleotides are TGTGCCAGCAGCTCCAGGGTTTTGCAGGCTAATGAAAAACTGTTTTTT.